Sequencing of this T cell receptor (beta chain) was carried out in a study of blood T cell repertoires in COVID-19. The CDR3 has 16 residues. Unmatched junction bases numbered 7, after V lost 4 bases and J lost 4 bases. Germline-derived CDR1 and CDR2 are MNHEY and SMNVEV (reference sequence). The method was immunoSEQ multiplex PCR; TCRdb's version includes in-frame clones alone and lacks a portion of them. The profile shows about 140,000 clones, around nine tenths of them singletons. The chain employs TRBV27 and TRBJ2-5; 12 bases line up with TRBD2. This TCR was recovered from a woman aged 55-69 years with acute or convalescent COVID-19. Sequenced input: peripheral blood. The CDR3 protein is CASSSPRTSGAETQYF. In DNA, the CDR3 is TGTGCCAGCAGTTCCCCCCGGACTAGCGGGGCAGAGACCCAGTACTTC.